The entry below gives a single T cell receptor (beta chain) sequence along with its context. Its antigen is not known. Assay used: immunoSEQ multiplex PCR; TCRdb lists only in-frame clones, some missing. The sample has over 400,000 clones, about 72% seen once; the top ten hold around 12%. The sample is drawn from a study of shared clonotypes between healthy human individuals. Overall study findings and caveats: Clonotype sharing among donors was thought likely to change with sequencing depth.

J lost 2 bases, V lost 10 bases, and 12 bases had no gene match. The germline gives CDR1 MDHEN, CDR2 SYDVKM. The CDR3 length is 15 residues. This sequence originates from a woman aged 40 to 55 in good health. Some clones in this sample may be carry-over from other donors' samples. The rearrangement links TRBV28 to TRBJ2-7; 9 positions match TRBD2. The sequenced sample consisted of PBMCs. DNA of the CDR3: TGTGCCACCTCCTCAGGGGCTAGCGGGACCTACGAGCAGTACTTC. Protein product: CATSSGASGTYEQYF.